This T cell receptor (beta chain) is from a study of neoadjuvant anti-PD-1 for oral cavity cancer (TCRdb year 2021). For the study in its entirety: Before curative-intent surgical resection, most patients were given three to four biweekly doses of nivolumab at 3 mg/kg. Patients who did not progress were given a fourth nivolumab dose at about day 43 and had definitive surgical resection on days 50-56. Under RECIST 1.1, a patient counted as a responder if showing complete response, partial response or stable disease, and as a non-responder if showing progression. The parent correlative cohort included over nine patients, with an approximately 35% response rate.

For survey sequencing, tumor libraries mostly used approximately 5 ug of input genomic DNA, with two replicates for each sample. The immunoSEQ hsTCRbeta kit was used to prepare TCRbeta libraries, following the manufacturer's instructions. The finished libraries were brought together in one pool at about 2.8 nM, which was then read using an Illumina NovaSeq 6000 S4 flow cell. The authors' pipeline ran thus. The immunoSEQ Analyzer handled quality control and preprocessing of the raw data. The analysis was limited to productive rearrangements, and each clonotype was defined by a unique CDR3 amino acid sequence. Repertoire clonality was estimated as the Gini-Simpson index, computed with the R package tcR. Student's t test was used to compare Gini indices, and Pearson correlation was used to assess associations with tumor size change. TCRdb carries this immuneACCESS record with in-frame sequences only. Its versions omit some clonotypes, under half of them owing to an unresolved V gene in the studies checked, with the rest unexplained. V, J and clone size were drawn from that table, and D and trimming were deduced from the DNA. Here the sample has roughly 36,000 clones; around two fifths occur a single time. The ten most abundant clones make up around 16% of the sample.

This clone was counted only a few times. The target of this receptor is not known. Base qualities are not at hand, and no much larger clone is one base apart. Trimming removed 4 bases from V and 8 bases from J, leaving 8 bases between the germline ends. The CDR3 contains 11 residues, cysteine and phenylalanine counted. Only the CDR3 portion is preserved as DNA: 33 bases, with reading frame beginning at the first base. Sequences LNHDA (CDR1) and SQIVND (CDR2) are obtained from the germline V gene (reference sequence). Broader findings and caveats from the paper: Larger post-treatment sizes of preexisting intratumoral clones correlated with greater tumor shrinkage, suggesting expansion of preexisting clones contributed to response. TCR analyses included only a few patients per response group, and the authors called for larger cohorts for validation. Higher pretreatment blood Treg/Th17 ratios correlated with both higher pretreatment blood TCRbeta clonality and lower post-treatment tumor TCRbeta clonality.

The sample's time point, from its label and the paper: after neoadjuvant nivolumab, at surgical resection. Patients were newly diagnosed with stage II-IVA oral cavity squamous cell carcinoma and had received no prior systemic or radiation treatment. Everyone in the cohort had locally advanced, HPV-negative oral cavity squamous cell carcinoma. The samples were obtained from a longitudinal correlative study of a single-arm phase II trial testing neoadjuvant nivolumab in oral cavity squamous cell carcinoma. Genomic DNA-based TCRbeta sequencing was performed on subject-matched pre- and post-treatment PBMCs and tumors from three responders and three non-responders. Genomic DNA was isolated from tumor tissue using the Maxwell RSC DNA from Tissue kit.

The sequence was collected from a person between 35 and 79 years old with oral cavity squamous cell carcinoma. The V and J segments used are TRBV19 and TRBJ1-2; the D gene cannot be named for sure. The sample in question was tumor tissue, obtained after nivolumab (anti-PD-1) treatment. The CDR3: CASSNLRGYTF. The sequenced DNA is TGTGCCAGTAGTAACCTAAGAGGCTACACCTTC.